The clone carrying this T cell receptor beta chain turned up a few times. This sample was taken from a study of regulatory T cells in long-lasting Graves disease. Time point indicated: newly diagnosed GD, antithyroid drugs for less than 3 months. TCR sequences were obtained from RNA taken from PBMCs. Combining iRepertoire HTBI primers with Arm-PCR of CDR3 regions, the authors built TCR beta libraries. A single record per CDR3 protein comes from TCRdb applying MiXCR to the multiplex PCR reads. In the table there are 350,000 to 500,000 distinct CDR3 sequences, about 16% of which are singletons. The CDR3 has 14 residues. Trimming took 7 bases from V and 0 from J, leaving 12 bases between them. Germline CDR1 reads SNHLY; CDR2 reads FYNNEI. These data also featured in a second study, about T cells in Graves' hyperthyroidism and ophthalmopathy.

The receptor comes from a woman aged 25-40 years with Graves disease. Here the sequenced sample was peripheral blood mononuclear cells (PBMCs), taken at new diagnosis, from a patient treated with antithyroid drugs. V is TRBV2 and J is TRBJ1-1; D might be TRBD1 (5 bases). CDR3 DNA: TGTGCCAGCAACGGGGACGGAATGAACACTGAAGCTTTCTTT. This gives the protein CASNGDGMNTEAFF. Complete variable domain (other parts from reference TRBV2 and TRBJ1-1): EPEVTQTPSHQVTQMGQEVILRCVPISNHLYFYWYRQILGQKVEFLVSFYNNEISEKSEIFDDQFSVERPDGSNFTLKIRSTKLEDSAMYFCASNGDGMNTEAFFGQGTRLTVV.